This record concerns one T cell receptor (beta chain) sequence. Many counts were recorded for this clonotype. This clone's antigen is unknown. Within one base of it there is no much larger clone, and no base qualities were kept. This entry comes from a study of early T cells in non-severe SARS-CoV-2 infection (dated by TCRdb to the early 2020s). For the wider study: Because TCR sequencing relied on bulk RNA taken from unsorted whole blood, pairing of alpha and beta chains was not possible. The research as a whole found: VDJdb matching was skewed toward anti-spike CD8 responses and likely underestimated virus-specific expansions, missing private and CD4 specificities.

At the junction V is shortened by 2 bases and J by 5 bases, with 3 bases in between. Based on the germline V gene, the CDR1 and CDR2 sequences are SGHTA and FQGTGA. From cysteine to phenylalanine, the CDR3 is 11 amino acids long. CDR3 DNA only is kept here, 33 bases in frame from base 1. The library was obtained by 5' RACE. Instrument on record: NextSeq 500. Unique molecular identifiers were attached to individual cDNA molecules in the TCR library protocol so that sequencing error and PCR bias could be corrected. Sequencing covered both TCR alpha and beta chains, and within each sample the abundances of alpha and beta sequences were tightly co-correlated. Processing in the source paper ran as follows. V gene, J gene and CDR3 annotation of TCR sequences was performed with Decombinator V4. TCRs were defined as expanded if a significant change between any two time points was detected under a Poisson model with p below 0.0001. TCR abundances were normalised to the total number of TCRs sequenced per sample and expressed as counts per million. MAIT TCRs were defined by TRAV1-2 paired with TRAJ12, TRAJ20 or TRAJ33, and iNKT TCRs by TRAV10 paired with TRAJ18. VDJdb, accessed on 1 November 2021, was searched for TCRs annotated for CMV, EBV and SARS-CoV-2, and TCRs annotated for more than one antigen were excluded. Clones were called with MiXCR by TCRdb after fastp trimmed the public reads at Q25, and only in-frame beta chains were retained. All rows with the same CDR3 protein become a single entry with the most common DNA and genes. These V and J calls originate from TCRdb's pipeline instead of the authors' own analysis. The sample table shows about 83,000 distinct CDR3 sequences, and around an eighth are seen once. Approximately 7% of the sample is taken by the ten largest.

Set within a cohort of healthcare workers in London, UK, this nested case-control study involved weekly PCR testing of nasopharyngeal swabs along with blood sampling. Healthcare workers were enrolled in the week of the UK lockdown, from 23 to 31 March 2020, and were followed every week for up to roughly 15 weeks. The source of this sequence is an adult who was a healthcare worker with PCR-confirmed SARS-CoV-2 infection or an uninfected control (not recorded which). The sequence links TRBV7-3 to TRBJ2-5, with the D segment identity uncertain. The sequencing input was whole blood. The CDR3 protein sequence reads: CASSLYETQYF. The nucleotides read TGTGCCAGCAGCTTATATGAGACCCAGTACTTC.